The 5 T cell receptor beta chains below come from one sample, sequenced in a study of blood T cell repertoires in COVID-19 (dated by TCRdb to 2018 to 2021). Library preparation was by the immunoSEQ multiplex PCR assay. What TCRdb holds here is the immuneACCESS table cut down to in-frame rearrangements. Part of the clones is not present; checked against another copy, under half of the missing clones reflect an unresolved V gene, and the others are unexplained. In all, the sample holds fewer than 300,000 clones, and roughly 80% of those were seen once. Together, the top ten hold approximately 2.6% of the sample. The sequenced sample was peripheral blood. These receptor sequences come from a woman aged 70-85 years with active or convalescent COVID-19.

The chain has TRBV24-1 and TRBJ2-5; 12 nucleotides match TRBD2. From germline, CDR1 is KGHDR and CDR2 SFDVKD. V lost 5 bases and J lost 4; bases outside the gene matches: 4. The CDR3 runs 15 residues. The CDR3 region is CATSGTSGIGETQYF. The DNA for the CDR3 is TGTGCCACCAGTGGGACTAGCGGGATCGGAGAGACCCAGTACTTC.

The chain links TRBV3-1 (or the pseudogene TRBV3-2) to TRBJ1-1, with D perhaps TRBD1 (5 bases). The ends were cut back, 0 bases at V and 7 bases at J, with 12 bases in the middle. This CDR3 region has 14 residues. CDR1 is LGHDT and CDR2 is YNNKEL in the germline V gene (reference sequence). The CDR3 loop reads CASSQDGGWNEAFF. For the CDR3, the DNA is TGTGCCAGCAGCCAAGATGGGGGGTGGAATGAAGCTTTCTTT.

The chain employs TRBV30 and TRBJ2-2, with 11 bases lining up with TRBD1. This CDR3 is 15 amino acids long. The trim removed 1 base at V and 5 bases at J, leaving 3 bases unmatched. In germline, CDR1 is GTSNPN, CDR2 SVGIG (reference sequence). This chain's CDR3 is CAWSGGTGGTGELFF. CDR3 coding DNA: TGTGCCTGGAGTGGAGGGACAGGGGGGACCGGGGAGCTGTTTTTT.

The chain couples TRBV11-2 to TRBJ2-3; 9 nucleotides align to TRBD2. Germline-derived CDR1 and CDR2 are SGHAT and FQNNGV. The V and J ends lost 4 bases and 2 bases, in that order; junction bases with no gene match: 10. This CDR3 spans 17 amino acids. This CDR3 is CASSSFDASGITDTQYF. CDR3 DNA: TGTGCCAGCAGCTCCTTCGATGCTAGCGGGATCACAGATACGCAGTATTTT.

This clone was seen more than once but under ten times. The V gene is TRBV7-9, the J gene TRBJ2-7; 11 bases line up with TRBD1. This CDR3 comprises 16 residues. From germline, CDR1 is SEHNR and CDR2 FQNEAQ (reference sequence). With V trimmed by 4 bases and J by 0 bases, 5 bases remained unmatched. CDR3 loop: CASSSRDRGNSYEQYF. CDR3 DNA: TGTGCCAGCAGCTCCAGGGACAGGGGGAACTCCTACGAGCAGTACTTC. Based on the CDR3 plus reference TRBV7-9 and TRBJ2-7, the full variable domain is DTGVSQNPRHKITKRGQNVTFRCDPISEHNRLYWYRQTLGQGPEFLTYFQNEAQLEKSRLLSDRFSAERPKGSFSTLEIQRTEQGDSAMYLCASSSRDRGNSYEQYFGPGTRLTVT.